One and the same sample provided the 3 T cell receptor beta chains below, sequenced in a study of T-cell memory formation after mild COVID-19. MiXCR was run by TCRdb on the 5' RACE reads, yielding one entry per CDR3 protein. In the table there are approximately 110,000 distinct CDR3 sequences, over 20% of which are singletons. What was sequenced was PBMCs or a T cell subset sorted from them (not recorded which). The source of these receptors is a man aged 18 to 29 who had mild COVID-19 (a few samples of this study predate the infection). Cell type and time point are not known.

This clonotype turned up a few times. V and J are TRBV7-9 and TRBJ2-3, with 9 bases fitting TRBD1. CDR1 and CDR2 from the germline V gene are SEHNR and FQNEAQ (reference sequence). Germline trimming cut 4 bases from V and 2 bases from J; bases unmatched to any gene: 13. The CDR3 loop spans 18 amino acids. The CDR3 DNA follows: TGTGCCAGCAGCTCTAACCTGGGGACAGGGATTTTCACAGATACGCAGTATTTT. Its protein is CASSSNLGTGIFTDTQYF.

The chain joins TRBV10-3 to TRBJ1-1, with a possible D match to TRBD1 (6 bases). V dropped 6 bases and J dropped 1 base, with 12 bases sitting between them. There are 14 residues in the CDR3. Per germline, CDR1 ENHRY and CDR2 SYGVKD. CDR3: CAISVKGQNTEAFF. The CDR3 region has the DNA TGTGCCATCAGCGTAAAGGGACAGAACACTGAAGCTTTCTTT.

V is TRBV29-1 and J is TRBJ2-7; 7 bases agree with TRBD1. CDR3 length equals 12 residues. In germline, CDR1 is SQVTM, CDR2 ANQGSEA. The junction had 4 bases not matched to a gene; V was cut back by 6 bases and J by 2 bases. The CDR3 DNA follows: TGCAGCGTCGCGACAGGGCCCTACGAGCAGTACTTC. Protein product: CSVATGPYEQYF.